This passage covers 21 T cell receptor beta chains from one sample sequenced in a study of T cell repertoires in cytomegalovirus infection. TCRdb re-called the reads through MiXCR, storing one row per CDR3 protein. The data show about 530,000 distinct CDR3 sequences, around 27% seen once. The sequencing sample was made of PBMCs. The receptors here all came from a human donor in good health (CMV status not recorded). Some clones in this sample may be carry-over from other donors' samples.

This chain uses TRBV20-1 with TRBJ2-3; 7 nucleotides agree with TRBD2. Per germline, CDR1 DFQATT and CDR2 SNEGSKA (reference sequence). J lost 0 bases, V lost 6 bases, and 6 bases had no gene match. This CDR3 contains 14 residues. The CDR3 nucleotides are TGCAGTGCCAGGACTAGTTTTAGCACAGATACGCAGTATTTT. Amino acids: CSARTSFSTDTQYF.

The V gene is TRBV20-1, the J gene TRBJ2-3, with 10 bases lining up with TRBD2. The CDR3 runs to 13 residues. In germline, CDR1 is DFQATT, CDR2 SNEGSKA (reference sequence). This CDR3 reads CSARGLATDTQYF. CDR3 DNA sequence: TGCAGCGCCCGGGGACTAGCGACAGATACGCAGTATTTT.

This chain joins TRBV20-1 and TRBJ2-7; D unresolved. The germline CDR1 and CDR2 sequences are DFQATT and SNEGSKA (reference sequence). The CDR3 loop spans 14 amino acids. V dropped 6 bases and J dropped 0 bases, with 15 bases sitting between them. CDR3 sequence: CSAPFAKSSYEQYV. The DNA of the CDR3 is TGCAGTGCACCCTTCGCGAAGAGCTCCTACGAGCAGTACGTC.

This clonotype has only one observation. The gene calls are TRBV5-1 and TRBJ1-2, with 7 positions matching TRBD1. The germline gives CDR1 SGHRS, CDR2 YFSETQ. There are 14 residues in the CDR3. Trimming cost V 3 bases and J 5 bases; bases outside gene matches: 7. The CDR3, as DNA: TGCGCCAGCAGCTCCGACAGGGCATATTATGGCTACACCTTC. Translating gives CASSSDRAYYGYTF.

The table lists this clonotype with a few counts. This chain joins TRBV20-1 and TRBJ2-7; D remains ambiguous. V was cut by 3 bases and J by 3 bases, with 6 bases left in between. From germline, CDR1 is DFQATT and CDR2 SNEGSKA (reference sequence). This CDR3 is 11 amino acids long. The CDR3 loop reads CSASRVYEQYF. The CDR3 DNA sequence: TGCAGTGCTAGCAGAGTCTACGAGCAGTACTTC.

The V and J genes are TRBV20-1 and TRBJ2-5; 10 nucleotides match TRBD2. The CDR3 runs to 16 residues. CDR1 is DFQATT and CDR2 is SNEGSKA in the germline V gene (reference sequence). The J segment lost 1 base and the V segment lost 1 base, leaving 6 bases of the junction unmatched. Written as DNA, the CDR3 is TGCAGTGCTAGAGGCCCTAGCGGGAGTCCCCAAGAGACCCAGTACTTC. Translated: CSARGPSGSPQETQYF.

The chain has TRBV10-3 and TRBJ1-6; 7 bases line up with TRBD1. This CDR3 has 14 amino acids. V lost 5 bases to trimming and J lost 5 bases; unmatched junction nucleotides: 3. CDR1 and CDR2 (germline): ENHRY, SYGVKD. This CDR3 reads CAISPTGNNSPLHF. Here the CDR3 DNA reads TGTGCCATCAGTCCGACAGGGAATAATTCACCCCTCCACTTT.

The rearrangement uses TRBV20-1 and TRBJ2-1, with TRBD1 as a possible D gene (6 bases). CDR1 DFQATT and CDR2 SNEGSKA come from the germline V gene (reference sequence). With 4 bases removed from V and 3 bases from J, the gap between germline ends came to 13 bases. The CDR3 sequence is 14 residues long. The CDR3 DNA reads TGCAGTGCTATACAGGGTGTCGACTACAATGAGCAGTTCTTC. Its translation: CSAIQGVDYNEQFF.

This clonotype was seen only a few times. In DNA form, the CDR3 reads TGTGCCAGCAGAGGACAGCTGGACTATGGCTACACCTTC. Its translation is CASRGQLDYGYTF. The rearrangement links TRBV11-3 to TRBJ1-2; a weak D match, TRBD1 (6 bases). The V end was cut by 6 bases, the J end by 3 bases, with 11 bases between. Germline values: CDR1 SGHNT, CDR2 YENEEA. This CDR3 is built from 13 residues.

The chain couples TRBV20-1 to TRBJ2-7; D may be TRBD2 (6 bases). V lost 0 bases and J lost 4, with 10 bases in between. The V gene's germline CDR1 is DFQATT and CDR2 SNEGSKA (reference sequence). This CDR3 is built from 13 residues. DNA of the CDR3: TGCAGTGCTAGAGATCGGGGGTGGTACGAGCAGTACTTC. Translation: CSARDRGWYEQYF.

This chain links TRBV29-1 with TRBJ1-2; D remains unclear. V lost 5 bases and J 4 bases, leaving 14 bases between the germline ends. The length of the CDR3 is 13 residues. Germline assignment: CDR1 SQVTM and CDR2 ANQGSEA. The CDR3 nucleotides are TGCAGCGTTACCCCCCGTCTGACCTATGGCTACACCTTC. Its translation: CSVTPRLTYGYTF.

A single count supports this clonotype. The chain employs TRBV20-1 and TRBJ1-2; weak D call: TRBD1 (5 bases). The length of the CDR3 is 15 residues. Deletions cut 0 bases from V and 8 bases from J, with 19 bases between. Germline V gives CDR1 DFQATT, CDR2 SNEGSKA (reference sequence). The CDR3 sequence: CSARDREGRSYGYTF. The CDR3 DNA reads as TGCAGTGCTAGAGATCGGGAGGGGAGGAGTTACGGCTACACCTTC.

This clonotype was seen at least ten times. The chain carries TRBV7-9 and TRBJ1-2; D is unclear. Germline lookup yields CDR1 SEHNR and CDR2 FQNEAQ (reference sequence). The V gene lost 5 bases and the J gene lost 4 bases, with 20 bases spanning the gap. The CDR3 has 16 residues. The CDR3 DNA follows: TGTGCCAGCAGCACCACTGAAGGCTCGGGCCTCTATGGCTACACCTTC. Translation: CASSTTEGSGLYGYTF.

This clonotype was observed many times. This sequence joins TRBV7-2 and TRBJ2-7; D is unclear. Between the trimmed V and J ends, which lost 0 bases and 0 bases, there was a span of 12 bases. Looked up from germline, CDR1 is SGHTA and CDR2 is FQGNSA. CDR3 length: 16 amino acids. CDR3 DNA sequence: TGTGCCAGCAGCTTAGCGATCGGAGAGAGCTCCTACGAGCAGTACTTC. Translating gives CASSLAIGESSYEQYF.

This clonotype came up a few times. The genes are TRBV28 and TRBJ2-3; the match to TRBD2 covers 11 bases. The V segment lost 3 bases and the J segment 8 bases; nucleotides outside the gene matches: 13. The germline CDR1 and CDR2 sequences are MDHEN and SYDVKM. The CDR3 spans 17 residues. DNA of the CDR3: TGTGCCAGCAGTTTTCGAGTAGCGGGAGGGCCTGGGGCTACGCAGTATTTT. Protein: CASSFRVAGGPGATQYF.

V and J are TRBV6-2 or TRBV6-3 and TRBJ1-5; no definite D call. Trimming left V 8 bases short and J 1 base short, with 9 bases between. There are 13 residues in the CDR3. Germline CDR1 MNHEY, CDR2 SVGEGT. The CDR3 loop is CASATRSNQPQHF. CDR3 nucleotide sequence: TGTGCCAGCGCTACCAGGAGCAATCAGCCCCAGCATTTT.

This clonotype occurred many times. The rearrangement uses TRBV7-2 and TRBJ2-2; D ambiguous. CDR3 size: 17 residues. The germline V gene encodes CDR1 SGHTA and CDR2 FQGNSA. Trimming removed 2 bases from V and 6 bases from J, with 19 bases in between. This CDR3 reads CASSLFISLMDPGELFF. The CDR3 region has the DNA TGTGCCAGCAGCTTATTCATCTCCCTCATGGATCCCGGGGAGCTGTTTTTT.

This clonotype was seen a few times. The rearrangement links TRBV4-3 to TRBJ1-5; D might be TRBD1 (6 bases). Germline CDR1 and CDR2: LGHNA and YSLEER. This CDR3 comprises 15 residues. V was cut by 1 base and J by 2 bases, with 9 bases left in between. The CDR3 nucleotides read TGCGCCAGCAGCCAAGTGGCAGGGGGCAATCAGCCCCAGCATTTT. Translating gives CASSQVAGGNQPQHF.

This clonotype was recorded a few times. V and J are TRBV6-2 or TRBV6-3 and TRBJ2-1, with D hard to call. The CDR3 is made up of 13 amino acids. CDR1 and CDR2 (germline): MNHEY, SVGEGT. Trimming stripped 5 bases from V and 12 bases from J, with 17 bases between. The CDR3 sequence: CASSPTVLSPQFF. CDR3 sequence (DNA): TGTGCCAGCAGTCCCACCGTTTTGTCTCCGCAGTTCTTC.

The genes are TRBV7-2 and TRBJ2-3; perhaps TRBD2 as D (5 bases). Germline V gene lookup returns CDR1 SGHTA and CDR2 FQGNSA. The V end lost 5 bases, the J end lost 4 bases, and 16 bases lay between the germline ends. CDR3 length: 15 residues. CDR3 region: CASSPLMASPDTQYF. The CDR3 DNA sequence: TGTGCCAGCAGCCCCCTCATGGCTAGCCCAGATACGCAGTATTTT.

The CDR3 coding sequence is TGTGCCAGCAGTTTACCCGGGGGTGGGGAGACCCAGTACTTC. This codes for CASSLPGGGETQYF. The chain is built from TRBV12-3 or TRBV12-4 and TRBJ2-5, with TRBD2 as a possible D gene (6 bases). V was clipped by 2 bases and J by 5 bases, with 12 bases between them. This CDR3 spans 14 amino acids.